These 17 T cell receptor beta chains came from one sample sequenced in a study of T cell clonality in common variable immunodeficiency. Libraries were prepared by immunoSEQ multiplex PCR; TCRdb keeps only in-frame clonotypes and omits some of them. Sampling found about 81,000 clones, none seen once. Sequencing was done on a sample of peripheral blood mononuclear cells. The receptors were sampled from a person between 18 and 69 years old in good health.

Many counts were recorded for this clone. Read sequence stops 3 residues before the CDR3 end, and the germline J gene provides the missing end. The chain is built from TRBV7-8 and TRBJ2-5; TRBD2 is a possible D gene (5 bases). Germline V gene data show CDR1 as SGHVS and CDR2 as FQNEAQ. V was cut by 0 bases and J by 4 bases, with 6 bases left in between. The CDR3 runs 13 residues. CDR3 sequence: CASSLARGETQYF. The DNA read from the CDR3 is TGTGCCAGCAGCTTAGCCCGGGGAGAGACC.

This clone was observed at least ten times. Read sequence stops 3 residues before the CDR3 end, and the germline J gene provides the missing end. The rearrangement joins TRBV6-4 to TRBJ2-1; D is uncertain. V lost 5 bases and J lost 8, with 13 bases in between. The germline V gene encodes CDR1 MRHNA and CDR2 SNTAGT. The CDR3 extends over 13 amino acids. The CDR3 loop is CASSYEETDEQFF. The CDR3 DNA, read in part, is TGTGCCAGCAGTTATGAAGAAACGGATGAG.

This clone was counted only a few times. Relative to the germline gene, one junction end is altered; a read error may explain this. The read stops 3 residues short of the end of the CDR3; the missing end is completed from the germline J gene. The chain employs TRBV7-9 and TRBJ1-5; D unresolved. This CDR3 comprises 13 residues. The germline gives CDR1 SEHNR, CDR2 FQNEAQ (reference sequence). The CDR3 loop reads CSSSLGGRQPQHF. CDR3 DNA, as far as it was read: TGTTCCAGCAGCTTAGGTGGGCGTCAGCCC.

The table lists this clone with many counts. The junction departs from the called germline gene at one end, perhaps through a read error. The CDR3 is cut off 3 residues early in the read; its end comes from the germline J gene. The V call is TRBV4-2, the J call TRBJ2-5; the D gene is possibly TRBD1 (5 bases). The germline CDR1 and CDR2 sequences are LGHNA and YNFKEQ. The CDR3 has 16 amino acids. CDR3 bases read: TGCGCCAGCAGCCAAGATCTGGCAGGGCCAAAGAAGACC. Amino acid sequence: CASSQDLAGPKKT. The whole CDR3 reads CASSQDLAGPKKTQYF.

This clone appeared a few times. With the read ending 3 residues before the CDR3 end, the germline J gene is used to fill in that end. The chain is built from TRBV20-1 and TRBJ2-7; D possibly corresponds to TRBD2 (5 bases). The CDR3 length is 13 residues. Trimming pared 3 bases from V and 3 bases from J, leaving 12 bases between. Germline V lookup: CDR1 DFQATT, CDR2 SNEGSKA (reference sequence). CDR3 residues: CSASERRFYEQYF. Partial CDR3 DNA: TGCAGTGCTAGTGAGCGGAGATTCTACGAG.

This clone was detected ten times or more. The read finishes 3 residues shy of the CDR3 end, and the germline J gene is used to complete it. Other DNA sequences in this specimen translate into the identical CDR3. The chain couples TRBV6-2 or TRBV6-3 to TRBJ2-3; TRBD1 agrees at 7 bases. The CDR3 extends over 13 amino acids. Per the germline V gene, CDR1 is MNHEY and CDR2 is SVGEGT. CDR3 sequence reads: CASSSQGLGAQYF. The CDR3 bases that were read are TGTGCCAGCAGCTCACAGGGGTTAGGGGCG.

This clone was counted ten times or more. Coverage ceases 3 residues before the CDR3 finishes, and the germline J gene fills in the end. The gene calls are TRBV5-1 and TRBJ2-7; D is ambiguous. In germline, CDR1 is SGHRS, CDR2 YFSETQ. Trimming left V 5 bases short and J 3 bases short, with 18 bases between. This CDR3 region has 15 residues. Partial CDR3 DNA: TGCGCCAGCAGTACGAAGGCAGGTTCATACTACGAG. This sequence encodes CASSTKAGSYYE. The full CDR3 protein reads CASSTKAGSYYEQYF. Filled out from reference TRBV5-1 and TRBJ2-7, the complete variable domain reads KAGVTQTPRYLIKTRGQQVTLSCSPISGHRSVSWYQQTPGQGLQFLFEYFSETQRNKGNFPGRFSGRQFSNSRSEMNVSTLELGDSALYLCASSTKAGSYYEQYFGPGTRLTVT.

Concerning this clone itself: With the read ending 3 residues before the CDR3 end, the germline J gene is used to fill in that end. The genes are TRBV19 and TRBJ2-5; 7 bases map to TRBD1. Germline V gene sequence: CDR1 LNHDA, CDR2 SQIVND (reference sequence). This CDR3 contains 15 residues. V shed 6 bases, J shed 2 bases, and the junction held 9 bases outside the gene matches. CDR3 loop: CASRSAGTAQETQYF. The covered CDR3 bases are TGTGCCAGTAGGTCAGCCGGGACAGCTCAAGAGACC.

This clone was seen a few times. The read ends 3 residues before the CDR3 terminus; that terminus is restored from the germline J gene. The chain couples TRBV19 to TRBJ1-1, with a possible D match to TRBD1 (6 bases). The V end was cut by 3 bases, the J end by 4 bases, with 24 bases between. CDR3 length equals 18 residues. Germline V gene sequence: CDR1 LNHDA, CDR2 SQIVND (reference sequence). CDR3 sequence: CASSIWVETGIMGTEAFF. CDR3 bases read: TGTGCCAGTAGTATTTGGGTGGAGACAGGAATAATGGGCACTGAA. The variable domain in full, with the rest retrieved from reference TRBV19 and TRBJ1-1, is DGGITQSPKYLFRKEGQNVTLSCEQNLNHDAMYWYRQDPGQGLRLIYYSQIVNDFQKGDIAEGYSVSREKKESFPLTVTSAQKNPTAFYLCASSIWVETGIMGTEAFFGQGTRLTVV.

The table lists this clone with many counts. Read sequence stops 3 residues before the CDR3 end, and the germline J gene provides the missing end. This chain uses TRBV7-2 with TRBJ1-4, with D uncertain. CDR3 length: 14 residues. V gave up 3 bases and J gave up 7 bases, with 12 bases separating them. Per the germline V gene, CDR1 is SGHTA and CDR2 is FQGNSA. The CDR3 sequence: CASSFRGGPEKLFF. The sequenced CDR3 bases are TGTGCCAGCAGCTTCCGAGGAGGGCCTGAAAAA.

This clone was seen ten or more times. The junction and the germline gene differ at one end; a read error may be behind it. Read data end 3 residues before the CDR3 end; the end is taken from the germline J gene. The chain is built from TRBV4-2 and TRBJ1-2, with 7 bases that match TRBD1. CDR1 LGHNA and CDR2 YNFKEQ come from the germline V gene. The length of the CDR3 is 12 residues. CDR3 DNA (partial): TGCGCCAGCAGCTATGACAGGGTTGGC. Its translation is CASSYDRVG. The complete CDR3 protein is CASSYDRVGYTF.

The sample holds many counts of this clone. From the germline J gene comes the end of the CDR3, since the read stops 3 residues before it. The same CDR3 is also encoded by other DNA sequences in this sample. The rearrangement joins TRBV29-1 to TRBJ2-7; D possibly corresponds to TRBD1 (5 bases). From germline, CDR1 is SQVTM and CDR2 ANQGSEA. The CDR3 consists of 13 residues. V was trimmed by 0 bases and J by 3 bases, leaving 9 bases between them. CDR3 sequence: CSVEDRASYEQYF. The sequenced CDR3 bases are TGCAGCGTTGAAGACAGGGCGAGCTACGAG.

This clone was picked up many times. Read coverage stops 3 residues before the CDR3 terminus; the germline J gene supplies the remainder. The V call is TRBV20-1, the J call TRBJ2-7; D is perhaps TRBD2 (6 bases). Germline values: CDR1 DFQATT, CDR2 SNEGSKA (reference sequence). The CDR3 length is 14 residues. The ends were cut back, 2 bases at V and 1 base at J, with 12 bases in the middle. CDR3 loop: CSARKAGPSYEQYF. The DNA read from the CDR3 is TGCAGTGCTAGAAAAGCGGGTCCTTCCTACGAG.

This clone appeared many times. The sequenced fragment ends 3 residues before the CDR3 boundary, so the rest is inferred from the germline J gene. J is TRBJ1-5 and V is TRBV20-1; weak D call: TRBD1 (6 bases). This CDR3 spans 12 amino acids. V lost 3 bases to trimming and J lost 7 bases, with 10 bases between them. The germline V gene has CDR1 DFQATT and CDR2 SNEGSKA (reference sequence). CDR3: CSASRQEQPQHF. Partial CDR3 DNA: TGCAGTGCTAGCAGACAGGAGCAGCCC.

This clone came up many times. The CDR3 is cut off 3 residues early in the read; its end comes from the germline J gene. The chain is built from TRBV18 and TRBJ2-3; 13 nucleotides agree with TRBD2. The CDR3 sequence is 21 residues long. J was trimmed by 0 bases and V by 4 bases; bases with no gene match: 16. Per the germline V gene, CDR1 is KGHSH and CDR2 is LQKENI. CDR3 residues: CASSLRQGTGLAGRSTDTQYF. Partial CDR3 DNA: TGTGCCAGCTCACTTCGACAGGGGACGGGACTAGCGGGGAGGAGCACAGATACG.

This clone was counted ten times or more. The DNA ends 3 residues before the CDR3 does, and the rest of the CDR3 is filled in from the germline J gene. The chain has TRBV20-1 and TRBJ1-1, with D unresolved. Germline V lookup: CDR1 DFQATT, CDR2 SNEGSKA (reference sequence). The CDR3 is 13 amino acids. Trimming cost V 3 bases and J 0 bases, with 8 bases left between them. The part of the CDR3 DNA that was read is TGCAGTGCTAGGAGGCAGATGAACACTGAA. Its translation: CSARRQMNTE. The full CDR3 is CSARRQMNTEAFF.

This clone was recorded at least ten times. Read sequence stops 3 residues before the CDR3 end, and the germline J gene provides the missing end. This chain links TRBV5-1 with TRBJ2-2; weak D call: TRBD1 (6 bases). V was cut by 3 bases and J by 0 bases, with 12 bases left in between. The CDR3 loop spans 16 amino acids. Germline V gene lookup returns CDR1 SGHRS and CDR2 YFSETQ. CDR3 bases read: TGCGCCAGCAGCTCTGAGGGGGACCCGAACACCGGGGAG. Its protein is CASSSEGDPNTGE. In full, the CDR3 reads CASSSEGDPNTGELFF. The full variable domain, completed using reference TRBV5-1 and TRBJ2-2, is KAGVTQTPRYLIKTRGQQVTLSCSPISGHRSVSWYQQTPGQGLQFLFEYFSETQRNKGNFPGRFSGRQFSNSRSEMNVSTLELGDSALYLCASSSEGDPNTGELFFGEGSRLTVL.